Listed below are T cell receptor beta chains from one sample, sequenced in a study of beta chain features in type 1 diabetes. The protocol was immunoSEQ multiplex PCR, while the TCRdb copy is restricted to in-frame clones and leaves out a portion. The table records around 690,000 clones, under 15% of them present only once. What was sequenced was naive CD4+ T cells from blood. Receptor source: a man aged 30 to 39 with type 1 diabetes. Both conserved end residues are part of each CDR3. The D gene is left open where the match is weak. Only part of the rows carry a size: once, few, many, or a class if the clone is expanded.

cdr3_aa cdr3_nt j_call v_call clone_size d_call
CASTPTGLYGYTF TGTGCCAGCACCCCGACAGGGCTCTATGGCTACACCTTC TRBJ1-2 TRBV6-6 few TRBD1
CASSVARADTGELFF TGTGCCAGCAGCGTAGCCAGGGCCGACACCGGGGAGCTGTTTTTT TRBJ2-2 TRBV9 few NA
CASSRSMNTEAFF TGTGCCAGCAGTCGTTCCATGAACACTGAAGCTTTCTTT TRBJ1-1 TRBV27 few NA
CASSSRAPLLHEQYF TGTGCCAGCAGCTCCCGGGCCCCGTTACTCCACGAGCAGTACTTC TRBJ2-7 TRBV7-2 NA NA
CASSLVAEQYF TGTGCCAGCAGCTTAGTAGCCGAGCAGTACTTC TRBJ2-7 TRBV7-8 few NA
CASSSAYEQYF TGTGCCAGCAGCAGTGCCTACGAGCAGTACTTC TRBJ2-7 TRBV7-2 few NA
CATSRDIGGLGEKLFF TGTGCCACCAGCAGAGATATCGGGGGGCTTGGTGAAAAACTGTTTTTT TRBJ1-4 TRBV15 NA NA
CASGLTRQSSYNEQFF TGTGCTAGTGGTCTGACTAGACAAAGCTCCTACAATGAGCAGTTCTTC TRBJ2-1 TRBV12-5 NA NA
CASATGPSYEQYF TGTGCCAGTGCGACAGGCCCCTCCTACGAGCAGTACTTC TRBJ2-7 TRBV28 few NA
CSVEETSYEQYF TGCAGCGTTGAAGAGACCTCTTACGAGCAGTACTTC TRBJ2-7 TRBV29-1 NA NA
CASSSSGSGPGELFF TGTGCCAGCAGTTCCTCCGGGTCCGGACCCGGGGAGCTGTTTTTT TRBJ2-2 TRBV28 few NA
CATSRWVGGTDTQYF TGTGCCACCAGTAGGTGGGTGGGAGGCACAGATACGCAGTATTTT TRBJ2-3 TRBV7-2 NA NA
CASSGGPGRSTGELFF TGTGCCAGCAGCGGAGGGCCAGGGAGGTCGACCGGGGAGCTGTTTTTT TRBJ2-2 TRBV9 few NA
CASSGGLGSYEQYF TGTGCCAGTAGTGGGGGACTGGGCTCCTACGAGCAGTACTTC TRBJ2-7 TRBV19 NA NA
CASSLDLQRSQYF TGTGCCAGCAGCTTAGACCTCCAGCGGTCCCAGTACTTC TRBJ2-5 TRBV11-2 NA NA